This entry features one T cell receptor beta chain sequence. Antigen: not known. The data were taken from a study of CXCR3-negative and CXCR3-positive naive CD8 T cells. Study overall: Summed over all libraries, TRB reads came to some 130 million, with about 1.5 +/- 0.3 million per library.

It was by 5' RACE with UMI labels that the TRB cDNA libraries were prepared. TCRdb re-called the 5' RACE reads, yielding one record per CDR3 amino acid sequence without DNA. The repertoire table contains about 120,000 distinct CDR3 sequences. The V gene's germline CDR1 is SGHRS and CDR2 YFSETQ. There are 14 residues in the CDR3. Per CD8+ T cell subset, triplicate sorts of 300,000 cells each were done. Naive CD8+ T cells carried a CD45RO-CCR7+CD27+CD95- phenotype. Study-level findings and limits: Naive subsets displayed similar surface CD5, and TCR strength was inferred from TRB CDR3 properties. CXCR3-positive naive cells carried more hydrophobic TRB CDR3s than CXCR3-negative naive cells did.

The gene calls are TRBV5-1 and TRBJ1-1. Sequencing was carried out using naive CXCR3+ CD8+ T cells from blood. The subset here: CD45RO-CCR7+CD27+CD95- naive CD8+ T cells expressing CXCR3 (TNR3+). This TCR derives from a human donor in good health. Some clones in this sample may be carry-over from other donors' samples. This CDR3 reads CASSLRIGMSEAFF.